The 32 T cell receptor beta chains presented below share a single source sample, sequenced in a study of identical twins. A single record per CDR3 protein comes from TCRdb applying MiXCR to the 5' RACE reads. This table holds hundreds of thousands of distinct CDR3 sequences, 8% to 9.5% found once. The same data also contributed to another study, on yellow fever vaccine responses in identical twins.

The sample comprised CD8+ T cells sorted from blood. These receptors came from a woman between 18 and 30 years old in good health.

V is TRBV6-5 and J is TRBJ2-7; 11 bases fit TRBD2. The ends lost 2 bases at V and 2 bases at J; junction bases unmatched: 5. CDR1 MNHEY and CDR2 SVGAGI come from the germline V gene. The CDR3 runs to 16 residues. CDR3 sequence: CASSYLGSGRAYEQYF. The CDR3 nucleotides read TGTGCCAGCAGTTACCTTGGTAGCGGGAGGGCCTACGAGCAGTACTTC.

This chain links TRBV19 with TRBJ2-6; D tentatively reads TRBD1 or TRBD2 (5 bases each). Per germline, CDR1 LNHDA and CDR2 SQIVND (reference sequence). The CDR3 loop spans 15 amino acids. Between the trimmed V and J ends, which lost 9 bases and 11 bases, there was a span of 23 bases. CDR3: CASLGTEPWSDVLTF. Written as DNA, the CDR3 is TGTGCCAGCCTTGGGACGGAACCCTGGTCCGACGTCCTGACTTTC.

This sequence joins TRBV7-6 and TRBJ2-3; 16 bases match TRBD2. The CDR3 consists of 18 residues. V lost 5 bases, J lost 6 bases, and 11 bases stayed unmatched. Germline-derived CDR1 and CDR2 are SGHVS and FNYEAQ. The CDR3 DNA is TGTGCCAGCAGCACCAACCCGGGACTAGCGGGGGGGCCGGATACGCAGTATTTT. Its protein is CASSTNPGLAGGPDTQYF.

This clonotype was counted ten times or more. V gene TRBV6-4 combines with J gene TRBJ1-5; TRBD1 agrees at 8 bases. CDR1 and CDR2 (germline): MRHNA, SNTAGT. With V trimmed by 3 bases and J by 9 bases, 4 bases remained unmatched. The CDR3 has 13 amino acids. CDR3 DNA sequence: TGTGCCAGCAGTGAACAGGGGGGACGGCCCCAGCATTTT. Translation: CASSEQGGRPQHF.

The CDR3 reads CASSEMSWAGSWFF. The CDR3 DNA reads TGCGCCAGCAGTGAGATGAGTTGGGCAGGGAGTTGGTTTTTT. V is TRBV10-2 and J is TRBJ1-4; tentative D call: TRBD1 (5 bases). V lost 2 bases and J 16 bases, leaving 20 bases between the germline ends. From germline, CDR1 is WSHSY and CDR2 SAAADI. This CDR3 is built from 14 residues.

This clonotype was counted between two and nine times. The chain combines TRBV7-2 with TRBJ2-1, with 10 bases that match TRBD2. V was pared by 6 bases and J by 5 bases, with 1 base of the junction left unmatched. This CDR3 contains 13 residues. Germline values: CDR1 SGHTA, CDR2 FQGNSA. The DNA for the CDR3 is TGTGCCAGCAGAGCGGGGGGGGACAATGAGCAGTTCTTC. It yields the protein CASRAGGDNEQFF. Using reference TRBV7-2 and TRBJ2-1 for the parts outside the CDR3, the full variable domain is GAGVSQSPSNKVTEKGKDVELRCDPISGHTALYWYRQSLGQGLEFLIYFQGNSAPDKSGLPSDRFSAERTGGSVSTLTIQRTQQEDSAVYLCASRAGGDNEQFFGPGTRLTVL.

J is TRBJ2-5 and V is TRBV12-3 or TRBV12-4; 10 nucleotides line up with TRBD2. The J segment lost 5 bases and the V segment lost 3 bases, leaving 6 bases of the junction unmatched. CDR3 size: 15 residues. DNA of the CDR3: TGTGCCAGCAGTTTGGGGACTAGCGTCAAGGAGACCCAGTACTTC. Its translation is CASSLGTSVKETQYF.

V usage is TRBV6-5 and J usage is TRBJ2-2; D is possibly TRBD1 or TRBD2 (6 bases each). Germline lookup yields CDR1 MNHEY and CDR2 SVGAGI. Trimming pared 0 bases from V and 7 bases from J, leaving 15 bases between. The CDR3 totals 16 residues. The CDR3 DNA sequence: TGTGCCAGCAGTTACTCGAGTCCGGGGGCGGGCGGGGAGCTGTTTTTT. It codes for CASSYSSPGAGGELFF.

This clonotype was recorded a few times. The V and J genes are TRBV29-1 and TRBJ2-3, with 7 nucleotides matching TRBD1. The CDR3 loop spans 15 amino acids. Unmatched junction bases numbered 11, after V lost 4 bases and J lost 4 bases. Germline CDR1 SQVTM, CDR2 ANQGSEA. The CDR3, as DNA: TGCAGCGTTGCCAGGACCAGGGGGTCCGCAGATACGCAGTATTTT. It encodes CSVARTRGSADTQYF.

The chain's CDR3 is CATSGRTGRNEQFF. The DNA for the CDR3 is TGTGCCACCAGTGGTCGGACAGGGAGGAATGAGCAGTTCTTC. The chain has TRBV24-1 and TRBJ2-1, with 8 nucleotides matching TRBD1. In germline, CDR1 is KGHDR, CDR2 SFDVKD. V dropped 5 bases and J dropped 7; count of bases not matched to a gene: 6. The CDR3 covers 14 residues.

This clonotype was recorded at least ten times. The chain is built from TRBV11-1 and TRBJ2-1; D uncertain. The germline V gene encodes CDR1 SGHAT and CDR2 FQDESV (reference sequence). The CDR3 is made up of 20 amino acids. The V end was cut by 4 bases, the J end by 5 bases, with 30 bases between. In DNA, the CDR3 is TGTGCCAGCAGCTCCTCCATCCTGACCGAATCAAGAGAGCCTAACAATGAGCAGTTCTTC. It specifies CASSSSILTESREPNNEQFF.

This clonotype showed up just a few times. The chain carries TRBV6-5 and TRBJ2-7; the D call may be TRBD1 or TRBD2 (5 bases each). V gave up 4 bases and J gave up 1 base, with 14 bases separating them. The length of the CDR3 is 15 residues. The V gene's germline CDR1 is MNHEY and CDR2 SVGAGI. The CDR3 here is CASSFRDGWSYEQYF. The CDR3 coding sequence is TGTGCCAGCAGTTTCCGGGACGGATGGTCCTACGAGCAGTACTTC.

This clonotype was seen a handful of times. The CDR3 loop reads CASSLGLGTIYEQYF. The CDR3 DNA follows: TGTGCCAGCAGCTTGGGCTTGGGGACAATCTACGAGCAGTACTTC. V gene TRBV5-5 combines with J gene TRBJ2-7, with D possibly being TRBD1 (6 bases). With 0 bases removed from V and 3 bases from J, the gap between germline ends came to 13 bases. Germline values: CDR1 SGHKS, CDR2 YYEKEE (reference sequence). The CDR3 is made up of 15 amino acids. Together with reference TRBV5-5 and TRBJ2-7, the CDR3 gives the full variable domain: DAGVTQSPTHLIKTRGQQVTLRCSPISGHKSVSWYQQVLGQGPQFIFQYYEKEERGRGNFPDRFSARQFPNYSSELNVNALLLGDSALYLCASSLGLGTIYEQYFGPGTRLTVT.

The table lists this clonotype with many counts. The chain recombines TRBV10-3 with TRBJ2-2; D remains unclear. V was clipped by 8 bases and J by 4 bases, with 20 bases between them. Germline V lookup: CDR1 ENHRY, CDR2 SYGVKD. There are 16 residues in the CDR3. The CDR3 sequence is CAIENSVQGSTGELFF. CDR3 nucleotides: TGTGCCATCGAGAACAGTGTTCAAGGATCCACCGGGGAGCTGTTTTTT.

This clonotype was observed at least ten times. The J gene is TRBJ2-7, the V gene TRBV9, with 7 bases lining up with TRBD2. CDR1 is SGDLS, CDR2 YYNGEE, per germline. This CDR3 has 15 amino acids. The junction had 8 bases not matched to a gene; V was cut back by 4 bases and J by 1 base. The CDR3, as DNA: TGTGCCAGCAGCCCTAGTGGGGGGGGTTCCTACGAGCAGTACTTC. Translation gives CASSPSGGGSYEQYF.

The genes are TRBV6-5 and TRBJ2-7; 8 positions agree with TRBD2. With V trimmed by 4 bases and J by 2 bases, 4 bases remained unmatched. Germline-derived CDR1 and CDR2 are MNHEY and SVGAGI. The CDR3 length is 14 residues. CDR3 nucleotide sequence: TGTGCCAGCAGTTCCGCGGGGGGAGCCTACGAGCAGTACTTC. Its protein product is CASSSAGGAYEQYF.

This clonotype was seen at least ten times. CDR3 residues: CASSSSKNSTYEQYF. The CDR3 region has the DNA TGTGCCAGCAGCTCTAGCAAGAATTCCACCTACGAGCAGTACTTC. The rearrangement uses TRBV7-9 and TRBJ2-7, with D perhaps TRBD2 (5 bases). The V and J ends lost 4 bases and 2 bases respectively, with 15 bases between them. CDR1 is SEHNR, CDR2 FQNEAQ, per germline (reference sequence). CDR3 size: 15 residues. Full variable domain (remainder filled in from reference TRBV7-9 and TRBJ2-7): DTGVSQNPRHKITKRGQNVTFRCDPISEHNRLYWYRQTLGQGPEFLTYFQNEAQLEKSRLLSDRFSAERPKGSFSTLEIQRTEQGDSAMYLCASSSSKNSTYEQYFGPGTRLTVT.

This clonotype was counted only a few times. The genes are TRBV19 and TRBJ2-6; D is uncertain. Trimming cost V 3 bases and J 0 bases, with 12 bases left between them. Germline lookup yields CDR1 LNHDA and CDR2 SQIVND (reference sequence). This CDR3 comprises 17 residues. CDR3 amino acids: CASSIRLESSGANVLTF. CDR3 nucleotides: TGTGCCAGTAGTATCCGGCTCGAAAGCTCTGGGGCCAACGTCCTGACTTTC.

The V gene is TRBV20-1, the J gene TRBJ2-1, with 10 bases matching TRBD2. J was trimmed by 2 bases and V by 3 bases; bases with no gene match: 4. Germline CDR1 reads DFQATT; CDR2 reads SNEGSKA (reference sequence). The CDR3 covers 15 residues. CDR3 region: CSARGSGGAYNEQFF. CDR3 DNA: TGCAGTGCTAGGGGCAGCGGGGGGGCCTACAATGAGCAGTTCTTC.

This clonotype has only a few counts. The chain joins TRBV3-1 to TRBJ2-3; no clear D gene. Trimming took 1 base from V and 1 from J, leaving 15 bases between them. This CDR3 comprises 17 residues. Per the germline V gene, CDR1 is LGHDT and CDR2 is YNNKEL (reference sequence). The CDR3 coding sequence is TGTGCCAGCAGCCAAGTCCATCCCGCCCCAGGCACAGATACGCAGTATTTT. Translating gives CASSQVHPAPGTDTQYF.

Ten or more counts support this clonotype. The chain couples TRBV4-1 to TRBJ2-1; D possibly corresponds to TRBD1 (5 bases). The germline gives CDR1 MGHRA, CDR2 YSYEKL. V lost 1 base and J 5 bases, leaving 12 bases between the germline ends. This CDR3 is 15 amino acids long. CDR3 residues: CASSQAPGIHNEQFF. In nucleotides, the CDR3 is TGCGCCAGCAGCCAAGCTCCAGGGATCCACAATGAGCAGTTCTTC.

By share, this clonotype ranks as medium-sized. V gene TRBV15 combines with J gene TRBJ2-5; 7 bases fit TRBD1. Per germline, CDR1 LNHNV and CDR2 YYDKDF (reference sequence). Unmatched junction bases numbered 6, after V lost 0 bases and J lost 5 bases. The CDR3 has 15 residues. The chain's CDR3 is CATSRDRTGVETQYF. Written as DNA, the CDR3 is TGTGCCACCAGCAGAGATCGAACAGGGGTGGAGACCCAGTACTTC. Full variable domain (remainder filled in from reference TRBV15 and TRBJ2-5): DAMVIQNPRYQVTQFGKPVTLSCSQTLNHNVMYWYQQKSSQAPKLLFHYYDKDFNNEADTPDNFQSRRPNTSFCFLDIRSPGLGDTAMYLCATSRDRTGVETQYFGPGTRLLVL.

The sample holds a few counts of this clonotype. The CDR3 DNA sequence: TGTGCCAGCAGTTTATTTCGAAACCAAGAGACCCAGTACTTC. Its translation: CASSLFRNQETQYF. V gene TRBV27 combines with J gene TRBJ2-5; D is undetermined. The CDR3 sequence is 14 residues long. V was trimmed by 1 base and J by 0 bases, leaving 6 bases between them. Germline assignment: CDR1 MNHEY and CDR2 SMNVEV (reference sequence).

The J gene is TRBJ2-7, the V gene TRBV6-2 or TRBV6-3; 7 bases are a match to TRBD2. Germline values: CDR1 MNHEY, CDR2 SVGEGT. V lost 2 bases to trimming and J lost 2 bases; unmatched junction nucleotides: 9. CDR3 length equals 16 residues. The CDR3, as DNA: TGTGCCAGCAGTTACCCACCAGCGGGACGGGCCTACGAGCAGTACTTC. Its protein is CASSYPPAGRAYEQYF.

The chain combines TRBV11-2 with TRBJ2-7; tentative D call: TRBD2 (6 bases). The V end was cut by 3 bases, the J end by 0 bases, with 12 bases between. The CDR3 spans 15 residues. Germline values: CDR1 SGHAT, CDR2 FQNNGV. The CDR3 loop reads CASSFFREVSYEQYF. The CDR3 coding sequence is TGTGCCAGCAGCTTCTTTAGGGAGGTCTCCTACGAGCAGTACTTC.

This clonotype was recorded many times. This chain joins TRBV27 and TRBJ2-7; TRBD2 aligns across 11 bases. The J segment lost 2 bases and the V segment lost 4 bases, leaving 4 bases of the junction unmatched. The CDR3 is made up of 15 amino acids. The germline gives CDR1 MNHEY, CDR2 SMNVEV (reference sequence). The chain's CDR3 is CASSSLAGGPYEQYF. CDR3 nucleotide sequence: TGTGCCAGCAGTTCCTTAGCGGGAGGGCCCTACGAGCAGTACTTC.

This clonotype came up a few times. The rearrangement joins TRBV7-9 to TRBJ2-7; 7 nucleotides agree with TRBD1. Looked up from germline, CDR1 is SEHNR and CDR2 is FQNEAQ (reference sequence). V was pared by 5 bases and J by 4 bases, with 5 bases of the junction left unmatched. The CDR3 loop spans 13 amino acids. In DNA, the CDR3 is TGTGCCAGCAGCGCGACAGGGACGTACGAGCAGTACTTC. This translates into CASSATGTYEQYF. Based on the CDR3 plus reference TRBV7-9 and TRBJ2-7, the full variable domain is DTGVSQNPRHKITKRGQNVTFRCDPISEHNRLYWYRQTLGQGPEFLTYFQNEAQLEKSRLLSDRFSAERPKGSFSTLEIQRTEQGDSAMYLCASSATGTYEQYFGPGTRLTVT.

The sample holds many counts of this clonotype. The rearrangement joins TRBV27 to TRBJ1-2, with 9 bases that match TRBD1. CDR1 and CDR2 from the germline V gene are MNHEY and SMNVEV (reference sequence). V was pared by 7 bases and J by 5 bases, with 5 bases of the junction left unmatched. CDR3 length: 13 amino acids. CDR3 DNA sequence: TGTGCCAGCACTTATGGGACAGGGTATGGCTACACCTTC. This gives the protein CASTYGTGYGYTF.

This clonotype was counted ten times or more. One junction end disagrees with the germline gene, perhaps due to a read error. V is TRBV5-1 and J is TRBJ2-7; 13 positions agree with TRBD2. Germline values: CDR1 SGHRS, CDR2 YFSETQ. This CDR3 region has 13 residues. This CDR3 is CASRTSGSYEQYF. CDR3 in DNA: TGTGCCAGCAGGACTAGCGGGAGCTACGAGCAGTACTTC.

This rearrangement joins TRBV15 to TRBJ1-5, with 8 bases identical to TRBD1. The CDR3 consists of 14 residues. The V and J ends lost 5 bases and 4 bases, in that order; junction bases with no gene match: 4. Germline values: CDR1 LNHNV, CDR2 YYDKDF (reference sequence). The CDR3 is CATSPDRGNQPQHF. The CDR3 DNA sequence: TGTGCCACCAGCCCCGACAGGGGTAATCAGCCCCAGCATTTT.

This clonotype was counted between two and nine times. V usage is TRBV20-1 and J usage is TRBJ2-1, with 14 bases that match TRBD2. J was trimmed by 9 bases and V by 6 bases; bases with no gene match: 10. Germline V gene sequence: CDR1 DFQATT, CDR2 SNEGSKA (reference sequence). The CDR3 is 15 residues long. The CDR3 protein is CSAKGLAGDSGEQFF. The CDR3 nucleotides are TGCAGTGCCAAGGGACTAGCGGGGGATTCAGGTGAGCAGTTCTTC.

This clonotype was picked up many times. The rearrangement links TRBV20-1 to TRBJ2-7; 9 nucleotides line up with TRBD2. The germline V gene encodes CDR1 DFQATT and CDR2 SNEGSKA (reference sequence). CDR3 size: 14 residues. Germline trimming cut 5 bases from V and 0 bases from J; bases unmatched to any gene: 5. CDR3 residues: CSAGGGGSSYEQYF. For the CDR3, the DNA is TGCAGTGCTGGCGGGGGGGGAAGCTCCTACGAGCAGTACTTC.